The TCR beta chain under discussion was sequenced for a study of blood T cell repertoires in COVID-19. Study summary: There were acute and convalescent COVID-19 samples, and they came from the United States, Italy and Spain.

V was pared by 0 bases and J by 3 bases, with 2 bases of the junction left unmatched. The CDR3 extends over 15 amino acids. Germline loops: CDR1 SGHTA, CDR2 FQGNSA. Repertoires were generated with immunoSEQ multiplex PCR, while TCRdb's copy carries only in-frame clones and drops some. The sample lists 300,000 or so clones; approximately 88% were seen once. This chain uses TRBV7-2 with TRBJ1-1, with 9 bases fitting TRBD1. Source material: peripheral blood. This sequence originates from a woman in her twenties or thirties who had recovered from COVID-19. The CDR3 DNA is TGTGCCAGCAGCTTAGCGCGGACAGGGGACACTGAAGCTTTCTTT. This encodes CASSLARTGDTEAFF.